Shown below are 11 T cell receptor beta chains from a single sample sequenced in a study of healthy donors' naive CD4 and CD8 T cells. Starting from about 0.45 ug of total RNA, TCR libraries were made with linear amplification. TCRdb fed the reads into MiXCR, producing one record per CDR3 protein. Counted here are 180,000 or so distinct CDR3 sequences, about 74% occurring once; the ten biggest clones make up 2% to 2.5%. Sequencing was done on a sample of naive CD4+ and CD8+ T cells sorted from blood, pooled from several donors. The receptors derive from a pool of human donors in good health; the sample pools cells from several healthy donors.

This clonotype was counted between two and nine times. The J gene is TRBJ2-7, the V gene TRBV29-1; possibly TRBD1 or TRBD2 for D (5 bases each). Germline V CDR1 and CDR2: SQVTM, ANQGSEA. This CDR3 comprises 13 residues. Trimming took 4 bases from V and 5 from J, leaving 15 bases between them. The CDR3: CSVVGQGVHEQYF. The CDR3 DNA reads as TGCAGCGTTGTAGGGCAGGGAGTCCACGAGCAGTACTTC.

The rearrangement joins TRBV6-5 to TRBJ2-7, with TRBD1 as a possible D gene (6 bases). With 7 bases removed from V and 6 bases from J, the gap between germline ends came to 10 bases. Germline values: CDR1 MNHEY, CDR2 SVGAGI. The CDR3 length is 11 residues. The CDR3 region has the DNA TGTGCCAGCAAACAGGGATCCGAGCAGTACTTC. This gives the protein CASKQGSEQYF.

The chain recombines TRBV27 with TRBJ2-7, with D tentatively TRBD2 (6 bases). With 5 bases removed from V and 2 bases from J, the gap between germline ends came to 13 bases. Germline CDR1 is MNHEY and CDR2 is SMNVEV (reference sequence). The CDR3 length is 14 residues. CDR3: CASSPGLSTYEQYF. CDR3 DNA sequence: TGTGCCAGCAGTCCGGGACTCTCAACCTACGAGCAGTACTTC.

V usage is TRBV29-1 and J usage is TRBJ2-7; D call uncertain. Between the trimmed V and J ends, which lost 6 bases and 3 bases, there was a span of 12 bases. The CDR3 totals 12 residues. The V gene's germline CDR1 is SQVTM and CDR2 ANQGSEA. CDR3 bases: TGCAGCGTGGTCCGGCAGGACTACGAGCAGTACTTC. It is translated as CSVVRQDYEQYF.

The chain employs TRBV6-1 and TRBJ2-1; TRBD2 aligns across 8 bases. This CDR3 is 13 amino acids long. V dropped 6 bases and J dropped 7; count of bases not matched to a gene: 5. Germline CDR1 reads MNHNS; CDR2 reads SASEGT. The DNA for the CDR3 is TGTGCCAGCAGGAGCGGGAGTTGGAATGAGCAGTTCTTC. It encodes CASRSGSWNEQFF.

V usage is TRBV6-6 and J usage is TRBJ2-1, with D perhaps being TRBD1 or TRBD2 (5 bases each). This CDR3 contains 13 residues. V was trimmed by 6 bases and J by 5 bases, leaving 11 bases between them. Germline CDR1 is MNHNY and CDR2 is SVGAGI (reference sequence). CDR3 protein: CASSPGTNNEQFF. The CDR3 DNA reads TGTGCCAGCAGCCCCGGGACCAACAATGAGCAGTTCTTC.

The rearrangement joins TRBV18 to TRBJ1-3; no definite D call. V shed 1 base and J shed 0 bases, with 7 bases lying between them. The germline V gene has CDR1 KGHSH and CDR2 LQKENI. The CDR3 totals 15 residues. The CDR3 DNA sequence: TGTGCCAGCTCACCACAAAAGGGCTCTGGAAACACCATATATTTT. Protein: CASSPQKGSGNTIYF. The variable domain in full, completed from reference TRBV18 and TRBJ1-3, reads NAGVMQNPRHLVRRRGQEARLRCSPMKGHSHVYWYRQLPEEGLKFMVYLQKENIIDESGMPKERFSAEFPKEGPSILRIQQVVRGDSAAYFCASSPQKGSGNTIYFGEGSWLTVV.

A note on this clonotype: One end of the junction is discordant with germline, which a read error may explain. The chain couples TRBV19 to TRBJ1-5; maybe TRBD1 (5 bases). Germline CDR1 is LNHDA and CDR2 is SQIVND (reference sequence). The CDR3 spans 16 residues. The CDR3 loop reads CASSEGWGYSNQPQHF. The CDR3 nucleotides read TGCGCCAGTAGTGAAGGCTGGGGGTATAGCAATCAGCCCCAGCATTTT.

At least ten counts were recorded for this clonotype. The rearrangement links TRBV29-1 to TRBJ2-3; TRBD2 matches 11 bases. Germline values: CDR1 SQVTM, CDR2 ANQGSEA. This CDR3 is built from 14 residues. The CDR3: CSLAGGATTDTQYF. CDR3 bases: TGCAGTCTAGCGGGAGGCGCAACCACAGATACGCAGTATTTT.

The chain couples TRBV19 to TRBJ1-5; a possible D gene is TRBD1 (5 bases). The CDR3 spans 13 residues. V lost 8 bases to trimming and J lost 11 bases, with 19 bases between them. Germline V gene data show CDR1 as LNHDA and CDR2 as SQIVND (reference sequence). The CDR3 sequence is CASYRQSDGAQHF. CDR3 sequence (DNA): TGTGCCAGTTACCGACAGTCGGATGGGGCCCAGCATTTT.

This clonotype appeared a single time. The chain uses TRBV5-1 and TRBJ2-3; D remains unclear. Trimming cost V 4 bases and J 1 base, with 13 bases left between them. In germline, CDR1 is SGHRS, CDR2 YFSETQ. The CDR3 contains 15 residues. The CDR3 reads CASSPALTRTDTQYF. CDR3 DNA: TGCGCCAGCAGCCCGGCCCTGACTCGCACAGATACGCAGTATTTT.